What follows are 17 T cell receptor beta chains derived from one specimen sequenced in a study of lymphopenia after photon versus proton radiotherapy. Sequencing used immunoSEQ multiplex PCR; TCRdb keeps in-frame clones, though not all of them. This repertoire shows some 70,000 clones, around 87% found once; its top ten account for about a tenth. The starting material was peripheral blood, obtained from a patient treated with proton-based radiotherapy. Receptors were obtained from a man older than 75 with esophageal cancer.

The chain is built from TRBV18 and TRBJ2-7; TRBD2 matches at 8 bases. CDR1 is KGHSH and CDR2 is LQKENI in the germline V gene. CDR3 length equals 17 residues. J was trimmed by 4 bases and V by 0 bases; bases with no gene match: 11. The CDR3: CASSPPGFGLAGYEQYF. CDR3 in DNA: TGTGCCAGCTCACCACCAGGGTTCGGACTAGCAGGATACGAGCAGTACTTC. Supplemented by reference TRBV18 and TRBJ2-7, the full variable domain reads NAGVMQNPRHLVRRRGQEARLRCSPMKGHSHVYWYRQLPEEGLKFMVYLQKENIIDESGMPKERFSAEFPKEGPSILRIQQVVRGDSAAYFCASSPPGFGLAGYEQYFGPGTRLTVT.

Turning to this clone: At the DNA level, this CDR3 is encoded by other sequences in the same sample as well. The rearrangement uses TRBV7-2 and TRBJ2-5, with D perhaps TRBD2 (7 bases). Trimming cost V 3 bases and J 1 base, with 12 bases left between them. The CDR3 spans 15 residues. CDR1 is SGHTA, CDR2 FQGNSA, per germline. Written as DNA, the CDR3 is TGTGCCAGCAGCTTCCAAAGGGGGGGCCAAGAGACCCAGTACTTC. It specifies CASSFQRGGQETQYF.

This sequence joins TRBV9 and TRBJ1-1; 11 bases are a match to TRBD1. The CDR3 contains 15 residues. Per germline, CDR1 SGDLS and CDR2 YYNGEE. With V trimmed by 1 base and J by 4 bases, 3 bases remained unmatched. The CDR3 here is CASSVTGTGGTEAFF. The CDR3 DNA follows: TGTGCCAGCAGCGTAACCGGGACAGGGGGCACTGAAGCTTTCTTT.

V usage is TRBV2 and J usage is TRBJ2-3; 8 nucleotides match TRBD1. This CDR3 region has 16 residues. The trim removed 4 bases at V and 0 bases at J, leaving 6 bases unmatched. Germline-derived CDR1 and CDR2 are SNHLY and FYNNEI. As DNA, the CDR3 is TGTGCCAGCAGTGTCAGGGGGCCGGATAGCACAGATACGCAGTATTTT. This encodes CASSVRGPDSTDTQYF.

The chain combines TRBV5-1 with TRBJ2-7; maybe TRBD2 (7 bases). V was clipped by 0 bases and J by 4 bases, with 14 bases between them. The germline gives CDR1 SGHRS, CDR2 YFSETQ. This CDR3 contains 15 residues. The CDR3 DNA follows: TGCGCCAGCAGCTTGGCCATGGGGGGGCGATACGAGCAGTACTTC. This sequence encodes CASSLAMGGRYEQYF. The full variable domain, with the rest looked up from reference TRBV5-1 and TRBJ2-7, is KAGVTQTPRYLIKTRGQQVTLSCSPISGHRSVSWYQQTPGQGLQFLFEYFSETQRNKGNFPGRFSGRQFSNSRSEMNVSTLELGDSALYLCASSLAMGGRYEQYFGPGTRLTVT.

The chain joins TRBV27 to TRBJ1-2; D is unclear. Trimming took off 9 bases at V and 8 bases at J, with 7 bases between the two ends. Germline CDR1 is MNHEY and CDR2 is SMNVEV (reference sequence). The CDR3 runs 9 residues. The CDR3 loop reads CAREVGYTF. The CDR3 DNA reads TGTGCCAGAGAGGTAGGCTACACCTTC.

This clone appeared a single time. The chain has TRBV4-3 and TRBJ2-1, with 9 bases that match TRBD1. The CDR3 is 15 residues long. In germline, CDR1 is LGHNA, CDR2 YSLEER. V shed 1 base and J 6 bases; nucleotides not matched to a gene: 4. The CDR3 is CASSQVGTGSNEQFF. The CDR3 coding sequence is TGCGCCAGCAGCCAAGTTGGGACAGGGTCCAATGAGCAGTTCTTC.

To note about this clone: The sample holds other DNA sequences that translate to the same CDR3. The chain is built from TRBV5-1 and TRBJ2-3, with 13 bases matching TRBD2. The trim removed 4 bases at V and 1 base at J, leaving 3 bases unmatched. The CDR3 extends over 16 amino acids. The germline gives CDR1 SGHRS, CDR2 YFSETQ. CDR3 bases: TGCGCCAGCAGCCCGGGGACTAGCGGGGGCACAGATACGCAGTATTTT. Protein: CASSPGTSGGTDTQYF. Full variable domain (missing parts from reference TRBV5-1 and TRBJ2-3): KAGVTQTPRYLIKTRGQQVTLSCSPISGHRSVSWYQQTPGQGLQFLFEYFSETQRNKGNFPGRFSGRQFSNSRSEMNVSTLELGDSALYLCASSPGTSGGTDTQYFGPGTRLTVL.

The gene calls are TRBV29-1 and TRBJ1-2; D perhaps matches TRBD1 (5 bases). The germline V gene has CDR1 SQVTM and CDR2 ANQGSEA. The V gene lost 7 bases and the J gene lost 8 bases, with 14 bases spanning the gap. The CDR3 covers 11 residues. The CDR3 sequence is CSGGGVRGYTF. CDR3 bases: TGCAGCGGGGGAGGGGTGAGGGGCTACACCTTC.

J is TRBJ2-7 and V is TRBV7-2, with TRBD2 as a possible D gene (5 bases). The CDR3 extends over 14 amino acids. Germline V CDR1 and CDR2: SGHTA, FQGNSA. Deletions cut 2 bases from V and 6 bases from J, with 14 bases between. The CDR3: CASSLRRSVGEQYF. The CDR3 nucleotides read TGTGCCAGCAGCTTAAGGAGGTCAGTTGGCGAGCAGTACTTC.

This chain links TRBV10-3 with TRBJ1-5, with D maybe TRBD1 (5 bases). The CDR3 runs 16 residues. Between the trimmed V and J ends, which lost 6 bases and 0 bases, there was a span of 15 bases. The germline CDR1 and CDR2 sequences are ENHRY and SYGVKD. CDR3 residues: CAISEVGDRSNQPQHF. CDR3 DNA: TGTGCCATCAGCGAGGTGGGGGATCGTAGCAATCAGCCCCAGCATTTT.

The chain has TRBV20-1 and TRBJ2-3, with D unresolved. CDR3 length: 11 amino acids. Germline values: CDR1 DFQATT, CDR2 SNEGSKA (reference sequence). V shed 6 bases and J shed 6 bases, with 10 bases lying between them. CDR3 bases: TGCAGTGCAATGAGGTCCGATACGCAGTATTTT. Protein: CSAMRSDTQYF.

The J gene is TRBJ2-3, the V gene TRBV5-6; D remains ambiguous. Trimming shortened V by 4 bases and J by 0 bases, and 21 bases separated the two germline ends. Germline CDR1 reads SGHDT; CDR2 reads YYEEEE. This CDR3 comprises 18 residues. The CDR3 DNA sequence: TGTGCCAGCAGCCCGATCGGGTTCAGCTCGACTAGCACAGATACGCAGTATTTT. Residues: CASSPIGFSSTSTDTQYF. The entire variable domain, with the rest obtained from reference TRBV5-6 and TRBJ2-3, is as follows: DAGVTQSPTHLIKTRGQQVTLRCSPKSGHDTVSWYQQALGQGPQFIFQYYEEEERQRGNFPDRFSGHQFPNYSSELNVNALLLGDSALYLCASSPIGFSSTSTDTQYFGPGTRLTVL.

This sequence joins TRBV5-4 and TRBJ2-6; a weak D match, TRBD2 (6 bases). The V and J ends lost 4 bases and 2 bases respectively, with 10 bases between them. Germline loops: CDR1 SGHNT, CDR2 YYREEE (reference sequence). The CDR3 is made up of 15 amino acids. The CDR3 coding sequence is TGTGCCAGCAGCCTGGGGGGTGCTGGGGCCAACGTCCTGACTTTC. Protein: CASSLGGAGANVLTF.

J is TRBJ2-1 and V is TRBV2; the D call may be TRBD1 or TRBD2 (5 bases each). The CDR3 runs 14 residues. Per the germline V gene, CDR1 is SNHLY and CDR2 is FYNNEI. Trimming removed 4 bases at V and 9 bases at J, with 16 bases between. CDR3 sequence: CASSVEQRGGEQFF. The CDR3 region has the DNA TGTGCCAGCAGTGTCGAACAGAGGGGTGGTGAGCAGTTCTTC. Together with reference TRBV2 and TRBJ2-1, the CDR3 gives the full variable domain: EPEVTQTPSHQVTQMGQEVILRCVPISNHLYFYWYRQILGQKVEFLVSFYNNEISEKSEIFDDQFSVERPDGSNFTLKIRSTKLEDSAMYFCASSVEQRGGEQFFGPGTRLTVL.

This chain uses TRBV5-1 with TRBJ2-1; TRBD2 agrees at 8 bases. V gave up 3 bases and J gave up 0 bases; unmatched junction bases: 5. Germline loops: CDR1 SGHRS, CDR2 YFSETQ. This CDR3 is built from 16 residues. The CDR3 here is CASSSDTSGSYNEQFF. The DNA for the CDR3 is TGCGCCAGCAGCTCAGACACTAGCGGCTCCTACAATGAGCAGTTCTTC.

The chain has TRBV11-2 and TRBJ2-5; possibly TRBD1 or TRBD2 for D (5 bases each). Germline lookup yields CDR1 SGHAT and CDR2 FQNNGV. The CDR3 totals 14 residues. The V gene lost 2 bases and the J gene lost 4 bases, with 11 bases spanning the gap. This chain's CDR3 is CASSLLQGRETQYF. The CDR3 DNA reads as TGTGCCAGCAGCTTATTGCAGGGACGAGAGACCCAGTACTTC.